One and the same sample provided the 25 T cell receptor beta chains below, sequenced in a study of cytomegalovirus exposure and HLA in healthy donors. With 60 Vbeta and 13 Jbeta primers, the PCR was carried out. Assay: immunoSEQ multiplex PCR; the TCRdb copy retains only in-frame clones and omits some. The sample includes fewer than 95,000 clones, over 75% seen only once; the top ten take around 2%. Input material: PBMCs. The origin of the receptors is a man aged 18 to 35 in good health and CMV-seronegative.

CDR3 amino acids: CASSQDGPAFDYEQYF. Here the CDR3 DNA reads TGTGCCAGCAGCCAAGATGGGCCGGCTTTCGACTACGAGCAGTACTTC. The gene calls are TRBV4-2 and TRBJ2-7; D is uncertain. This CDR3 has 16 residues. From germline, CDR1 is LGHNA and CDR2 YNFKEQ. V lost 0 bases and J lost 3, with 15 bases in between.

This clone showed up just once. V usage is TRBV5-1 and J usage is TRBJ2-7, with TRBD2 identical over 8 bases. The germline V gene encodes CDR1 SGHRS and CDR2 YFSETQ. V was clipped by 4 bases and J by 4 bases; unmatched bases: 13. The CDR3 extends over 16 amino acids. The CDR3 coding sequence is TGCGCCAGCAGCCCGGGAGGTAGCGGGGCCACGTACGAGCAGTACTTC. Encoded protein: CASSPGGSGATYEQYF.

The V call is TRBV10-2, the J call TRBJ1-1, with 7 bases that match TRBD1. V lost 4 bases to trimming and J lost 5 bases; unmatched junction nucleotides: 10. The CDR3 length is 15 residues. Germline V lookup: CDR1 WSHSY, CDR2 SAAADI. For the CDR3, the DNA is TGCGCCAGCAGTGGGGGTACAGGGGCGGCGACTGAAGCTTTCTTT. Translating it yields CASSGGTGAATEAFF.

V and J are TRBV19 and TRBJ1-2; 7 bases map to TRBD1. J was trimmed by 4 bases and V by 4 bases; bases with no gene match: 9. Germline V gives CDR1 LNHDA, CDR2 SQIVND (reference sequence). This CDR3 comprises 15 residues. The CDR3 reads CASSTTDREVYGYTF. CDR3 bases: TGTGCCAGTAGTACAACCGACAGGGAGGTCTATGGCTACACCTTC.

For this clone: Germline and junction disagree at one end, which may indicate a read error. CDR3 DNA: TGTTCCAGCAGCTTGGAGGACACTGAAGCTTTCTTT. This translates into CSSSLEDTEAFF. The chain employs TRBV7-9 and TRBJ1-1; D uncertain. CDR3 size: 12 residues. CDR1 and CDR2 from the germline V gene are SEHNR and FQNEAQ (reference sequence).

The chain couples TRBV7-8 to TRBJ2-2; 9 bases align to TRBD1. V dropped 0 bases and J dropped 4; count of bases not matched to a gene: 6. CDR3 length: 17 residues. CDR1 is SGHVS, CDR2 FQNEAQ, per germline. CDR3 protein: CASSLAQRTGATGELFF. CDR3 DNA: TGTGCCAGCAGCTTAGCGCAAAGGACAGGGGCCACCGGGGAGCTGTTTTTT.

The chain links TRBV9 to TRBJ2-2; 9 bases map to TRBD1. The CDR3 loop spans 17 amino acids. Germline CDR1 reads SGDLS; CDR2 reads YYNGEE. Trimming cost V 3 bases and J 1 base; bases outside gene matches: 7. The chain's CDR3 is CASSGGRGQGNTGELFF. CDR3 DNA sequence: TGTGCCAGCAGCGGGGGGAGGGGACAGGGGAACACCGGGGAGCTGTTTTTT.

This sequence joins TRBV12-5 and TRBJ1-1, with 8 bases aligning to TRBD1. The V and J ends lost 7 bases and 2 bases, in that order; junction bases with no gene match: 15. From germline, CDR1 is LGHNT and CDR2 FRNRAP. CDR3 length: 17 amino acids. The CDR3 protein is CASARMQGAEGNTEAFF. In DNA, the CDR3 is TGTGCTAGTGCCAGGATGCAGGGGGCGGAGGGAAACACTGAAGCTTTCTTT. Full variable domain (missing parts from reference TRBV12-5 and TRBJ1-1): DARVTQTPRHKVTEMGQEVTMRCQPILGHNTVFWYRQTMMQGLELLAYFRNRAPLDDSGMPKDRFSAEMPDATLATLKIQPSEPRDSAVYFCASARMQGAEGNTEAFFGQGTRLTVV.

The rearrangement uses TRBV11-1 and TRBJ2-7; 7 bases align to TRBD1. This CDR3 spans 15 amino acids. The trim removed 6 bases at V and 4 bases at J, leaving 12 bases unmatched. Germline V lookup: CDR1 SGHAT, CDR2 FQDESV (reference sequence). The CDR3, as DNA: TGTGCCAGCAGTCCTAGACAGGGAGTAGGATACGAGCAGTACTTC. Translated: CASSPRQGVGYEQYF.

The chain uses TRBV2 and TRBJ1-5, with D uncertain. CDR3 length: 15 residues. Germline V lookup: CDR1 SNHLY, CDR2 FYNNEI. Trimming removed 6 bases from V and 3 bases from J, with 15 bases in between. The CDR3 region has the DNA TGTGCCAGCAGGAGGACGGGGTCCTCCAATCAGCCCCAGCATTTT. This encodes CASRRTGSSNQPQHF.

As DNA, the CDR3 is TGTGCCACCGAGGGGGGGTACTCCTACGAGCAGTACTTC. It codes for CATEGGYSYEQYF. The chain links TRBV6-1 to TRBJ2-7; a weak D match, TRBD2 (7 bases). The CDR3 has 13 residues. V lost 10 bases and J 0 bases, leaving 13 bases between the germline ends. Germline V lookup: CDR1 MNHNS, CDR2 SASEGT.

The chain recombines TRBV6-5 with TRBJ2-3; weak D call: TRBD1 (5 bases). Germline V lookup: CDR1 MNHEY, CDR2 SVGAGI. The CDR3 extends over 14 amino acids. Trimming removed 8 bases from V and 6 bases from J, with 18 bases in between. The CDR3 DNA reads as TGTGCCAGCCGCAGGGCGGATTTTTGGGATACGCAGTATTTT. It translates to CASRRADFWDTQYF.

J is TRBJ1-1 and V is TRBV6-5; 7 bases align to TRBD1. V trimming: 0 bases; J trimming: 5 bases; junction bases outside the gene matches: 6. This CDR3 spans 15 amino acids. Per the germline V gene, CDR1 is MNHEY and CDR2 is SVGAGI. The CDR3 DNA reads TGTGCCAGCAGTTACTCGTTAGGGGGCCGGACTGAAGCTTTCTTT. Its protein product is CASSYSLGGRTEAFF.

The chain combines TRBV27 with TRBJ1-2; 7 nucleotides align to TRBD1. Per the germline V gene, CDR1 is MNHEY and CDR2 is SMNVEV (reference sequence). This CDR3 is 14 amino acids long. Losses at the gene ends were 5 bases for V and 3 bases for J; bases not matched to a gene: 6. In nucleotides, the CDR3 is TGTGCCAGCAGTAGGCAGGGGACAGACTATGGCTACACCTTC. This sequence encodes CASSRQGTDYGYTF.

The DNA for the CDR3 is TGTGCCAGCAGTCCGGACAGGAGGGGTGACTATGGCTACACCTTC. Translation gives CASSPDRRGDYGYTF. The genes are TRBV6-5 and TRBJ1-2; TRBD1 matches at 7 bases. In germline, CDR1 is MNHEY, CDR2 SVGAGI. With 5 bases clipped from V and 3 bases from J, the junction kept 9 bases outside the gene matches. CDR3 length: 15 residues.

CDR3 amino acids: CASSLPLAGGSDTQYF. The DNA of the CDR3 is TGCGCCAGCAGCTTGCCACTAGCGGGGGGCTCAGATACGCAGTATTTT. The chain is built from TRBV5-1 and TRBJ2-3; 12 bases map to TRBD2. The CDR3 covers 16 residues. V gave up 1 base and J gave up 4 bases; unmatched junction bases: 4. Germline assignment: CDR1 SGHRS and CDR2 YFSETQ.

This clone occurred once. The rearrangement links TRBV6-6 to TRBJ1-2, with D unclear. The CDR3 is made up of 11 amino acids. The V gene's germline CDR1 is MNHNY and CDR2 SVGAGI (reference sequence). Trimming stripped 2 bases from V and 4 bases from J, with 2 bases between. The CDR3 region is CASSYLYGYTF. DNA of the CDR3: TGTGCCAGCAGTTACCTCTATGGCTACACCTTC.

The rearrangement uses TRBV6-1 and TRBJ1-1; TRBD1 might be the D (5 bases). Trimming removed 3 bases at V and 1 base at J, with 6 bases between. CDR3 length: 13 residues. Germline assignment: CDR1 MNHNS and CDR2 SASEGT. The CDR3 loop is CASSDRENTEAFF. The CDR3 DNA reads TGTGCCAGCAGTGACAGGGAGAACACTGAAGCTTTCTTT.

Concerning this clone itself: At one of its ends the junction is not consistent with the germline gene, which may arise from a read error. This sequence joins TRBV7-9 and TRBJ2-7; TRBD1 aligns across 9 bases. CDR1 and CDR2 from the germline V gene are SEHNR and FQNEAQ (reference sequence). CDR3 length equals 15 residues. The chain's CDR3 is CSSSLTGQGSDEQYF. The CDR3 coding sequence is TGTTCCAGCAGCTTAACCGGACAGGGGTCGGACGAGCAGTACTTC.

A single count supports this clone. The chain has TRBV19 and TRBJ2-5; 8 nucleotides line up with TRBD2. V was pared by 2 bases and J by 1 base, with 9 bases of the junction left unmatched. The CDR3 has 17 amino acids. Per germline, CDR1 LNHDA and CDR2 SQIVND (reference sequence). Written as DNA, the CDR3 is TGTGCCAGTAGTATACCCAACTCAGCGGGGGCCCAAGAGACCCAGTACTTC. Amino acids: CASSIPNSAGAQETQYF.

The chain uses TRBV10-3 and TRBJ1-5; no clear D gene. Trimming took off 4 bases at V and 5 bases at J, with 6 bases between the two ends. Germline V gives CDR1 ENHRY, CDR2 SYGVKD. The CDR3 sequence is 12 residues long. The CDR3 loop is CAISGEYQPQHF. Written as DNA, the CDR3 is TGTGCCATCAGTGGGGAGTATCAGCCCCAGCATTTT.

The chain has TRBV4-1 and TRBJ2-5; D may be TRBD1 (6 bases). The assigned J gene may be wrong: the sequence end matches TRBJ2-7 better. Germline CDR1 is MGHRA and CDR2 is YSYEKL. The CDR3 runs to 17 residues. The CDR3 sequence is CASSHPESGRQAYEQYF. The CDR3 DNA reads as TGCGCCAGCAGCCACCCGGAAAGTGGACGACAGGCCTACGAGCAGTACTTC.

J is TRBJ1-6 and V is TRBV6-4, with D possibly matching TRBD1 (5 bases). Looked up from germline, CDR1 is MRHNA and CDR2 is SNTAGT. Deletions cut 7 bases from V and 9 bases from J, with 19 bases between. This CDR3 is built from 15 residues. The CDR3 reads CASTQNGGDLSPLHF. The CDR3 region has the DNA TGTGCCAGCACCCAGAACGGAGGGGACCTTTCACCCCTCCACTTT.

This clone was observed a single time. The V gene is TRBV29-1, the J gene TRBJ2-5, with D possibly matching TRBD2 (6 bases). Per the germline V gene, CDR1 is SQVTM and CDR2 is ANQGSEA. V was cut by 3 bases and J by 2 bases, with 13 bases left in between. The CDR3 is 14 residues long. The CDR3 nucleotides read TGCAGCGTTGAGGAGGGGTCAAGTCAAGAGACCCAGTACTTC. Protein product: CSVEEGSSQETQYF.

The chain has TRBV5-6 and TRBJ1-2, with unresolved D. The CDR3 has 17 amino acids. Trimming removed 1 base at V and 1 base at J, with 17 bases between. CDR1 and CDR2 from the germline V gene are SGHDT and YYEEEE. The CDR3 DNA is TGTGCCAGCAGCTTGTGGCAGCGAAGCCCCTTTAACTATGGCTACACCTTC. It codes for CASSLWQRSPFNYGYTF.